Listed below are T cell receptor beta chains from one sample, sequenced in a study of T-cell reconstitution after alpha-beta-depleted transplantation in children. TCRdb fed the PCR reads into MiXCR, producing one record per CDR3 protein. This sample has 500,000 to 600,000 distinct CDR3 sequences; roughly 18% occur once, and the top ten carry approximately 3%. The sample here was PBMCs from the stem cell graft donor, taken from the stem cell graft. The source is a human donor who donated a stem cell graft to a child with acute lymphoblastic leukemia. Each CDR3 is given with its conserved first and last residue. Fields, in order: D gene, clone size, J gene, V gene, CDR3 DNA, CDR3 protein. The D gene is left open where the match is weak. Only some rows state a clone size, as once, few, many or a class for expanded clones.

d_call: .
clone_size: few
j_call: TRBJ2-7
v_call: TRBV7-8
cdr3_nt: TGTGCCAGCAGCGCCGGACTGGGGACCTCCTACGAGCAGTACTTC
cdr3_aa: CASSAGLGTSYEQYF

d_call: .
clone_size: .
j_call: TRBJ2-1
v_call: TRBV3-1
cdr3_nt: TGTGCCAGCAGCCAAGGCAGACTCGTCAATGAGCAGTTCTTC
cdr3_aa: CASSQGRLVNEQFF

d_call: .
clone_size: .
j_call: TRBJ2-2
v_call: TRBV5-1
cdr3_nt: TGCGCCAGCAGCGCCGGGACCTCCCCAAAGACTCTCAAGGGCGGGGAGCTGTTTTTT
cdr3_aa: CASSAGTSPKTLKGGELFF

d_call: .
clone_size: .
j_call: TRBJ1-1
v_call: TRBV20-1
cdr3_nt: TGCAGTGCTAGAGATTTCGCGCGGGGGGCGAATACTGAAGCTTTCTTT
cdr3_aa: CSARDFARGANTEAFF

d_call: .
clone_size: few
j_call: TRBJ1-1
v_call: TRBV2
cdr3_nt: TGTGCCAGGGGGTCCAATCTTGAAGCTTTCTTT
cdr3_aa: CARGSNLEAFF

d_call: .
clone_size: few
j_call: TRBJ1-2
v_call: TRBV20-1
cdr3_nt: TGCAGTGCTCGACTAACCCAGGTCGGGTATGGCTACACCTTC
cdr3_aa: CSARLTQVGYGYTF

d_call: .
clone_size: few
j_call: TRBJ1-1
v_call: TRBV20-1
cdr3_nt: TGCAGTGCTAGGGTGGTCGGGAACACTGAAGCTTTCTTT
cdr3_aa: CSARVVGNTEAFF

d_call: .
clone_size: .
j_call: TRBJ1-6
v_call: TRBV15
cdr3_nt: TGTGCCACCAGCAGAGATGGGGATTCACCCCTCCACTTT
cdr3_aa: CATSRDGDSPLHF

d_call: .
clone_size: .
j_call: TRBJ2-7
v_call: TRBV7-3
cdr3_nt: TGTGCCAGCAGCCGAGATGGAGGAGGCGAGCAGTACTTC
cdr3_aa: CASSRDGGGEQYF

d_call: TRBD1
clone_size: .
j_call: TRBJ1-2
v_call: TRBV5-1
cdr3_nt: TGCGCCAGCAGTCCCGGACAGGGCTTTGGCTACACCTTC
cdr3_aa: CASSPGQGFGYTF

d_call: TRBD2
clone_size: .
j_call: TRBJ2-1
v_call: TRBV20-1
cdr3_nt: TGCAGTGCCACTTCGGCGCTAGCGGGAGGCAATGAGCAGTTCTTC
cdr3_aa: CSATSALAGGNEQFF

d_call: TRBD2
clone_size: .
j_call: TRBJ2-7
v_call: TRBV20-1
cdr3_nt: TGCAGTGCTAGTCCCCGTAGCGGGAGTGGGTCCTACGAGCAGTACTTC
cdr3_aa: CSASPRSGSGSYEQYF

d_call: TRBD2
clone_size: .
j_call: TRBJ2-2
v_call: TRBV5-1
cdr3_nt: TGCGCCAGCAGCCCAAGGGGAGGGCCTGTCGGCGGGGAGCTGTTTTTT
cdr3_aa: CASSPRGGPVGGELFF

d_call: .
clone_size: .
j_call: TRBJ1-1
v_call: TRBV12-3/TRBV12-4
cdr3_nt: TGTGCCAGCAGTTTATCCCGGCGCGCTTTCTTT
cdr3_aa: CASSLSRRAFF

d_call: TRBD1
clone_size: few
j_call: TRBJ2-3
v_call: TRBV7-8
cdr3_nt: TGTGCCAGCAGCTTAGGGCACTGGACAGGGAACCCAGATACGCAGTATTTT
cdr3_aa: CASSLGHWTGNPDTQYF

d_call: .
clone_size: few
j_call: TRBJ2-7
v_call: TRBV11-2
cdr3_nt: TGTGCCAGCGCAGGGGCCCTCAGCTCCTACGAGCAGTACTTC
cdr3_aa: CASAGALSSYEQYF

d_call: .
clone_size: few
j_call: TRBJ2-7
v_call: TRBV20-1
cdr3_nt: TGCAGTGCTACCGGGACTTACGAGCAGTACTTC
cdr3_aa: CSATGTYEQYF

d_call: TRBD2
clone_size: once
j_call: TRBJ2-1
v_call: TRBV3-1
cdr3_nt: TGTACCAGCAGTTTGGACAAGGGACTAGCGGGACCTTCCTACAATGAGCAGTTCTTC
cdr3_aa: CTSSLDKGLAGPSYNEQFF

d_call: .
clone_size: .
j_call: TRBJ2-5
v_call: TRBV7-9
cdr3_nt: TGTGCCAGCAGCTTTTTTCTCCATGGCCCACGGGAGACCCAGTACTTC
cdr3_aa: CASSFFLHGPRETQYF

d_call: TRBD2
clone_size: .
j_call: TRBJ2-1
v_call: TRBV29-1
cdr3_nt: TGCAGCGTTGCCCCATTACTAGCGGGAGGGCGTAATGAGCAGTTCTTC
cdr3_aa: CSVAPLLAGGRNEQFF

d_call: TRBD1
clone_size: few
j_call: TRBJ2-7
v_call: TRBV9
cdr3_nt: TGTGCCAGCAGCGAGGGACAGGGCCACGAGCAGTACTTC
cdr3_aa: CASSEGQGHEQYF

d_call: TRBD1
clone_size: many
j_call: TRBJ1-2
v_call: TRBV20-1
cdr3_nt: TGCAGCGCCCCGACAGGGTACGGCTACACCTTC
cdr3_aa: CSAPTGYGYTF

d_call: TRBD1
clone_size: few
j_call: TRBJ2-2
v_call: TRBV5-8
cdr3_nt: TGTGCCAGCAGCAAGGGACAGAGACTCACCGGGGAGCTGTTTTTT
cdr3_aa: CASSKGQRLTGELFF

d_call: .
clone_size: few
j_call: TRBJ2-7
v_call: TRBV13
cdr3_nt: TGTGCCAGCAGCTTAGTAGGGCTAGCAGACTACGAGCAGTACTTC
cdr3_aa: CASSLVGLADYEQYF

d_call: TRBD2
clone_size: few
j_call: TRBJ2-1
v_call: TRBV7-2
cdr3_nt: TGTGCCAGCAGCTCCTGGACTAGCGGGGGTCCCGACAATGAGCAGTTCTTC
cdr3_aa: CASSSWTSGGPDNEQFF

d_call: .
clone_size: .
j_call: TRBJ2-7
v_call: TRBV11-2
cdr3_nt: TGTGCCAGCAGCCCGACTAGTTGGACCTACGAGCAGTACTTC
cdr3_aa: CASSPTSWTYEQYF

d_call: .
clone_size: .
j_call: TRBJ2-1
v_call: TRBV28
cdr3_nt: TGTGCCAGCACCTTCGGCGGTTACGAGCAGTTCTTC
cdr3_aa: CASTFGGYEQFF

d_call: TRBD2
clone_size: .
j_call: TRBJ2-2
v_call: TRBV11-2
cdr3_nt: TGTGCCAGCAGCTTAAAGAGTCCAGCGGGGATGAACACCGGGGAGCTGTTTTTT
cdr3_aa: CASSLKSPAGMNTGELFF

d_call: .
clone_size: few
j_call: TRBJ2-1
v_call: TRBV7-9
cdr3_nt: TGTGCCAGCAGCTTAGCTGGTGGAGTGGGAAATGAGCAGTTCTTC
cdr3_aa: CASSLAGGVGNEQFF

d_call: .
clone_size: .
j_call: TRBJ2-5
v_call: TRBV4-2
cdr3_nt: TGTGCCAGCAGCCCTTTAGGGCGAGAGACCCAGTACTTC
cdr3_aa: CASSPLGRETQYF

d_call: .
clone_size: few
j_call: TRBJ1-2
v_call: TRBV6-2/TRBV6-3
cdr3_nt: TGTGCCAGCAGTCCCCCGGGGGCCGAAGACTATGGCTACACCTTC
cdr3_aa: CASSPPGAEDYGYTF

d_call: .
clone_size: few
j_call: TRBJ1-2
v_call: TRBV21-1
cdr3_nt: TGTGCCAGCAGCAAAAGGGCCAGGGTCGGCGGCTACACCTTC
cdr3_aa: CASSKRARVGGYTF

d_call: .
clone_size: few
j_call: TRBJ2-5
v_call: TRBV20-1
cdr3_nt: TGCAGCACTCCGGGACAGCGGATAGGGGGGCTAGTCGAGGAGACCCAGTACTTC
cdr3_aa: CSTPGQRIGGLVEETQYF

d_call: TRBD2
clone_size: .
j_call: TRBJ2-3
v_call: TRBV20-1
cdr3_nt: TGCAGTGCTAGAGACTTCCGGGAGGGAACAGATACGCAGTATTTT
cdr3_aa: CSARDFREGTDTQYF

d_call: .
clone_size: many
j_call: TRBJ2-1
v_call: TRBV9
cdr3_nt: TGTGCCAGCAGTGACGAGGGGGCCTACAATGAGCAGTTCTTC
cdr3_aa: CASSDEGAYNEQFF

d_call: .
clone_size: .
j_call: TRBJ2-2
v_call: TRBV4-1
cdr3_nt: TGCGCCAGCAGCCAAGCGGGGTACACCGGGGAGCTGTTTTTT
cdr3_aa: CASSQAGYTGELFF

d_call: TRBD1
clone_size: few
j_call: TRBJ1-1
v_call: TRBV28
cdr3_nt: TGTGCCAGCATCCGACAGGGGGGGAACACTGAAGCTTTCTTT
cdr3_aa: CASIRQGGNTEAFF

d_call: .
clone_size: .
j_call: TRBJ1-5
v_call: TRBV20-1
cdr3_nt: TGCAGTGCTAGAGATACACGCCATAGCAATCAGCCCCAGCATTTT
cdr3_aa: CSARDTRHSNQPQHF

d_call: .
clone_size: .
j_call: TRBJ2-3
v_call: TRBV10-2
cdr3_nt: TGCGCCAGCAATCCGGGATTTTACACAGATACGCAGTATTTT
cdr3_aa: CASNPGFYTDTQYF

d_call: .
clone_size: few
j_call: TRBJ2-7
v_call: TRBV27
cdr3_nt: TGTGCCAGCAGTTTCGGAGTCCTTTACGAGCAGTACTTC
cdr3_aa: CASSFGVLYEQYF

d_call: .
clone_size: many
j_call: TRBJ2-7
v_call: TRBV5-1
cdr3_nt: TGCGCCAGCAGCCCAGGACCATACTACGAGCAGTACTTC
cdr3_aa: CASSPGPYYEQYF

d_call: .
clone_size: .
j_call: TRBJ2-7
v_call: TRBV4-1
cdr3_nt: TGCGCCAGCAGCCAAAGTCAGGGATCGGGCTCCGAGCAGTACTTC
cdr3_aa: CASSQSQGSGSEQYF

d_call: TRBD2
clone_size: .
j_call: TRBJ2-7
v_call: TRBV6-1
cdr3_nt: TGTGCCAGCAGCTCCGGGACTACCACCTACGAGCAGTACTTC
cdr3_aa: CASSSGTTTYEQYF

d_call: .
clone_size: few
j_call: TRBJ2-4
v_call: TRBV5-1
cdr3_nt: TGCGCCAGCAGCACCTCTGGGCTGGACAGAGCCAAAAACATTCAGTACTTC
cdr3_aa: CASSTSGLDRAKNIQYF

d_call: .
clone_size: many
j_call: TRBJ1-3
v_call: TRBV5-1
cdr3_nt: TGTGCCAGCAGCTTGGACGGCAGCTCTGGAAACACCATATATTTT
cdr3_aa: CASSLDGSSGNTIYF

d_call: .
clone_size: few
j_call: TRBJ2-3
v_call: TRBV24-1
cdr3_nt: TGTGCCACCAGTGATTTGCGCACAGATACGCAGTATTTT
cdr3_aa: CATSDLRTDTQYF

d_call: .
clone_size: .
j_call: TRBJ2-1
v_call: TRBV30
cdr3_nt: TGTGCCTGGTATAGGGGTGAGCAGTTCTTC
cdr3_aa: CAWYRGEQFF

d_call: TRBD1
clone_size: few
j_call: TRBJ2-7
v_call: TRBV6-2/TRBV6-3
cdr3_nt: TGTGCCAGCAGTTACGAGACAGGGATATACGAGCAGTACTTC
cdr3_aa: CASSYETGIYEQYF

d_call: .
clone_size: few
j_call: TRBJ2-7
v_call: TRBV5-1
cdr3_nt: TGCGCCAGCAGCTTGGCTCAGGGTTTCGACGAGCAGTACTTC
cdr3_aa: CASSLAQGFDEQYF

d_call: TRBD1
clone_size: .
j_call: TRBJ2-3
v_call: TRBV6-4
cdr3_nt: TGTGCCAGCAGTGCCGGGACAGGGGGCACAGATACGCAGTATTTT
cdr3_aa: CASSAGTGGTDTQYF